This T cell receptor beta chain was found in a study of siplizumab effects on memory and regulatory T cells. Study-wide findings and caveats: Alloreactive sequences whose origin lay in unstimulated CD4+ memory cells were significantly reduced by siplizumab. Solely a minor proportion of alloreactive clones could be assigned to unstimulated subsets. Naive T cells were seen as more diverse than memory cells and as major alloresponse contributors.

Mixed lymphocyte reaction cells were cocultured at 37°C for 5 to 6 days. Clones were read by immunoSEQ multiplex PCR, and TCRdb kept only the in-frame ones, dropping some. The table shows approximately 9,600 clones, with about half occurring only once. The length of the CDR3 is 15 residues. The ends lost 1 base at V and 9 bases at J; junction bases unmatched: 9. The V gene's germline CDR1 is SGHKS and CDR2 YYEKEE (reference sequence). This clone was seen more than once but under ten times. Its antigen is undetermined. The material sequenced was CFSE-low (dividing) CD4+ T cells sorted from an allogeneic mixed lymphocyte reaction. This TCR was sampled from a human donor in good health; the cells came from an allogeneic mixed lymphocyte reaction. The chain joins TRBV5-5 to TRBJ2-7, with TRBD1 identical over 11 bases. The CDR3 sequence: CASSLLGTGGRGQYF. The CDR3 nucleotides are TGTGCCAGCAGCTTGCTGGGGACAGGGGGTAGGGGGCAGTACTTC.